This TCR beta chain comes out of a study of blood T cell repertoires in COVID-19. Study as a whole: Some COVID-19 samples were acute and others convalescent; all came from the United States, Italy and Spain. PBMCs, B-cell-depleted T cells, or T cells were the source of the cDNA or gDNA that made up the material.

Authors' processing steps: Amplification from reference gene primers served as the basis for estimated nucleated cell counts. Only in-frame clones appear in the TCRdb table, and some are missing; sequencing was by immunoSEQ multiplex PCR. V, J and clone size reflect that table, while D and trimming were determined from the DNA. The repertoire includes fewer than 75,000 clones, 86% of them detected once, and about 4.3% sits in the top ten. The CDR3 is 15 amino acids. From germline, CDR1 is SGHRS and CDR2 YFSETQ. V dropped 4 bases and J dropped 1 base, with 14 bases sitting between them. The chain carries TRBV5-1 and TRBJ2-5, with D possibly being TRBD2 (5 bases). The sequenced sample was peripheral blood. This TCR was sampled from a man aged 50 to 59 with active COVID-19. CDR3 region: CASSVFTRLQETQYF. In nucleotides, the CDR3 is TGCGCCAGCAGCGTTTTTACTAGGCTCCAAGAGACCCAGTACTTC.